This T cell receptor beta chain comes out of a study of tumor-infiltrating lymphocytes in localized non-small cell lung cancer. Germline V CDR1 and CDR2: SQVTM, ANQGSEA. V dropped 1 base and J dropped 0 bases, with 16 bases sitting between them. This CDR3 is built from 17 residues. Concerning this clone itself: Its antigen is as yet unknown.

Study outcomes and limitations: Tumor T-cell fraction was not associated with recurrence-free survival. T-cell fraction did not differ between immunotypes IM1 and IM2. Only some patients had TCR sequencing, depending on available tissue.

TCRdb keeps only in-frame clones here, not all; method: immunoSEQ multiplex PCR. The repertoire holds thousands of clones, with 61% as singletons. The receptor comes from a human donor with non-small cell lung cancer. Sample: lung tumor tissue. V and J are TRBV29-1 and TRBJ2-4, with D perhaps TRBD1 (6 bases). The CDR3 coding sequence is TGCAGCGTTGAAGGCGTCTGGACAGACCTAGCCAAAAACATTCAGTACTTC. Protein product: CSVEGVWTDLAKNIQYF.